Sequencing of this TCR beta chain was carried out in a study of shared clonotypes between healthy human individuals. Whole-study findings and limits: It was the few donors that limited the genetic and exposure-history diversity represented.

In regard to this clone: Its antigen is currently unknown.

There are 16 residues in the CDR3. Trimming at V came to 5 bases and at J to 4 bases, leaving 10 bases not matched to a gene. Germline V gene sequence: CDR1 SEHNR, CDR2 FQNEAQ (reference sequence). Assay execution proceeded at the deep level. Ten immunoSEQ deep assay plates were used to sequence the DNA of unsorted PBMCs. The protocol was immunoSEQ multiplex PCR, while the TCRdb copy is restricted to in-frame clones and leaves out a portion. The table shows more than 450,000 clones, with 60% to 85% occurring only once. With unsorted samples, genomic DNA was obtained from some 100 million PBMCs. The TCR originated in a woman aged 35 to 49 in good health. Some clones in this sample may be carry-over from other donors' samples. Sample: PBMCs. V is TRBV7-9 and J is TRBJ2-1, with 8 bases identical to TRBD2. The CDR3 loop is CASSTLRAGGYNEQFF. In DNA form, the CDR3 reads TGTGCCAGCAGCACCCTAAGGGCGGGGGGATACAATGAGCAGTTCTTC.